Each of the 6 T cell receptor beta chains below was sequenced from the same sample in a study of shared T cell receptors in the human thymus. Data came from immunoSEQ multiplex PCR; TCRdb stores just in-frame clones and leaves some out. The sample contains more than 300,000 clones, 95% of which appear only once. The sequenced material came from thymocytes. These TCRs come from a human donor.

The V and J genes are TRBV28 and TRBJ2-7, with 7 bases lining up with TRBD1. This CDR3 contains 16 residues. The ends lost 0 bases at V and 1 base at J; junction bases unmatched: 6. Germline values: CDR1 MDHEN, CDR2 SYDVKM. The CDR3 DNA reads as TGTGCCAGCAGTTTATGCAAGTGGGACAGTTCCTACGAGCAGTACTTC. The encoded protein is CASSLCKWDSSYEQYF.

The rearrangement uses TRBV30 and TRBJ1-2; D remains unclear. This CDR3 has 13 amino acids. Germline values: CDR1 GTSNPN, CDR2 SVGIG (reference sequence). The V and J ends lost 0 bases and 2 bases respectively, with 7 bases between them. For the CDR3, the DNA is TGTGCCTGGAGTGTAAAACAGAACTATGGCTACACCTTC. It encodes CAWSVKQNYGYTF.

V and J are TRBV27 and TRBJ2-7; 12 bases fit TRBD2. After removal of 5 bases from V and 6 bases from J, the junction contained 26 bases not matched to a gene. This CDR3 region has 21 residues. Germline V lookup: CDR1 MNHEY, CDR2 SMNVEV (reference sequence). The CDR3 DNA reads as TGTGCCAGCAGTCTTACTAAAACTGGGGACAGGGAGACTAGCGGGAGCATCGAGCAGTACTTC. Its protein is CASSLTKTGDRETSGSIEQYF.

This chain uses TRBV27 with TRBJ2-1; TRBD2 matches at 9 bases. Per germline, CDR1 MNHEY and CDR2 SMNVEV (reference sequence). With V trimmed by 6 bases and J by 8 bases, 8 bases remained unmatched. CDR3 length: 14 residues. The DNA of the CDR3 is TGTGCCAGCAGGGGGATTAGCGGGAGACATGAGCAGTTCTTC. This sequence encodes CASRGISGRHEQFF.

In nucleotides, the CDR3 is TGTGCCAGCAGTCTTAAGGGTGGACGGATTAATGAAAAACTGTTTTTT. This sequence encodes CASSLKGGRINEKLFF. This chain uses TRBV28 with TRBJ1-4; D is unclear. CDR1 is MDHEN, CDR2 SYDVKM, per germline. Trimming removed 5 bases at V and 4 bases at J, with 17 bases between. The CDR3 is 16 amino acids.

The rearrangement links TRBV7-9 to TRBJ1-2; D gene unclear. Germline values: CDR1 SEHNR, CDR2 FQNEAQ (reference sequence). The V end was cut by 1 base, the J end by 5 bases, with 8 bases between. The CDR3 has 13 amino acids. CDR3 amino acids: CASSLGTDYGYTF. The CDR3 DNA reads as TGTGCCAGCAGCTTAGGGACGGATTATGGCTACACCTTC.